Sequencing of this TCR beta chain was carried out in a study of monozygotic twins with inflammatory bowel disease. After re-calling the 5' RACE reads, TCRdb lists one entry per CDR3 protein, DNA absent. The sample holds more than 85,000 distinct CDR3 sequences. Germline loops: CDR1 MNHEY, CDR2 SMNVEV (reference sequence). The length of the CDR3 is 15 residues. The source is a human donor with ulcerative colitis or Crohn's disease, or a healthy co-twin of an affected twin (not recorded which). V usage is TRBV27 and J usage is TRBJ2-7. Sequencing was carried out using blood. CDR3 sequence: CASSLSGNGPYEQYF.